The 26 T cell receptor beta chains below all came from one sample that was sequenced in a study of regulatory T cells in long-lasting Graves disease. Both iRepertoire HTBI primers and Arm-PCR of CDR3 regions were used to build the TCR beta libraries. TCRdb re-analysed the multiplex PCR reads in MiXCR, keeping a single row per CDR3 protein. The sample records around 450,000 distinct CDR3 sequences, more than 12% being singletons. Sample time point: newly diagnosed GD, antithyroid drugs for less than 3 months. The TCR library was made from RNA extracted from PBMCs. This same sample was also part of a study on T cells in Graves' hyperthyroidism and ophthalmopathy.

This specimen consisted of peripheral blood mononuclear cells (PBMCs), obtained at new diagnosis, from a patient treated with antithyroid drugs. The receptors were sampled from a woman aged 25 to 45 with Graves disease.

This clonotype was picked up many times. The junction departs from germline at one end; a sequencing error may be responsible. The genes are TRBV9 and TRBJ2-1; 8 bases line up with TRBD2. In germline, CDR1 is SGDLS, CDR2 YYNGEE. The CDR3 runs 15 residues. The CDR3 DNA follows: TGTGCCAGCAGTGTAGGACTAGCAGAGTACAATGAGCAGTTCTTC. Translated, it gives CASSVGLAEYNEQFF.

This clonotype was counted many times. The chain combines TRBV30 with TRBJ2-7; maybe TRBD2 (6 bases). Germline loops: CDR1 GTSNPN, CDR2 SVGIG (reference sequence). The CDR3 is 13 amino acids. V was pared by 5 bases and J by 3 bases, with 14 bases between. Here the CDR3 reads CAWGTPPRYEQYF. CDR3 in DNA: TGTGCCTGGGGGACTCCCCCGCGCTACGAGCAGTACTTC.

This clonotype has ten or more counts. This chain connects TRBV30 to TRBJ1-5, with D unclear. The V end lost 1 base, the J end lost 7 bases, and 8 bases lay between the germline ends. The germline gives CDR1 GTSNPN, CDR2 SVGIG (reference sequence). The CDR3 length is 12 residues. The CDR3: CAWSDPKQPQHF. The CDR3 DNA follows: TGTGCCTGGAGTGATCCAAAACAGCCCCAGCATTTT.

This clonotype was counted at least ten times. The CDR3 loop is CASKSGGTGESEQYF. For the CDR3, the DNA is TGTGCCAGCAAAAGTGGCGGGACAGGGGAGTCCGAGCAGTACTTC. This sequence joins TRBV28 and TRBJ2-7, with TRBD1 identical over 10 bases. Germline-derived CDR1 and CDR2 are MDHEN and SYDVKM. This CDR3 has 15 residues. V dropped 7 bases and J dropped 6; count of bases not matched to a gene: 12.

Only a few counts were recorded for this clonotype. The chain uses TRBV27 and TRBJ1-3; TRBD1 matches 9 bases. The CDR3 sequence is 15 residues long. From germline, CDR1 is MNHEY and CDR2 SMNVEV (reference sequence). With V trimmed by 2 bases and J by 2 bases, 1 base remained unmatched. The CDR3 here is CASSLNRGPGNTIYF. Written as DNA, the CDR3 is TGTGCCAGCAGTTTAAACAGGGGGCCTGGAAACACCATATATTTT.

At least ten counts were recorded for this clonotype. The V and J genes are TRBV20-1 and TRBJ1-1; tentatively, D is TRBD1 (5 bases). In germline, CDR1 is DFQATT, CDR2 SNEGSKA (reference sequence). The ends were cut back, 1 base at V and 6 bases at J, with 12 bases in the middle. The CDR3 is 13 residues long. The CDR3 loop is CSARGLEGAEAFF. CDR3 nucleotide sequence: TGCAGTGCTAGAGGGCTCGAAGGGGCTGAAGCTTTCTTT.

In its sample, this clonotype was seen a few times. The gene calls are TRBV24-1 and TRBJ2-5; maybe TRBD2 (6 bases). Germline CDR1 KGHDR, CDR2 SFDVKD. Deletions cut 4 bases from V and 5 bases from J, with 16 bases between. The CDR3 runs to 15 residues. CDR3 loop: CATSERSKGRETQYF. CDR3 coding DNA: TGTGCCACCAGTGAGAGGAGCAAGGGGAGGGAGACCCAGTACTTC.

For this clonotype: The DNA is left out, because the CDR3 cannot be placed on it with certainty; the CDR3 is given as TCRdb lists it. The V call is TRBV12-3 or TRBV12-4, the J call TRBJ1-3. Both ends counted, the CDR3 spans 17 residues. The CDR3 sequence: CASSFFWQSSSGNTIYF.

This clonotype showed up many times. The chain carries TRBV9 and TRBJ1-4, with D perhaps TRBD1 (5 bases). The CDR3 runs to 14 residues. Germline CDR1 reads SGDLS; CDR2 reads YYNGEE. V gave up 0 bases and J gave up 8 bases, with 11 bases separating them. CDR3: CASSVGGENEKLFF. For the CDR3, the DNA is TGTGCCAGCAGCGTAGGAGGGGAAAACGAAAAACTGTTTTTT.

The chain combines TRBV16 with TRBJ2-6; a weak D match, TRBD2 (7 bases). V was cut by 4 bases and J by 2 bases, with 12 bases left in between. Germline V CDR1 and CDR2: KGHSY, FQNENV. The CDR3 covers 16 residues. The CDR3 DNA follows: TGTGCCAGCAGCCCCCCGGGGGGCACTGGGGCCAACGTCCTGACTTTC. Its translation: CASSPPGGTGANVLTF.

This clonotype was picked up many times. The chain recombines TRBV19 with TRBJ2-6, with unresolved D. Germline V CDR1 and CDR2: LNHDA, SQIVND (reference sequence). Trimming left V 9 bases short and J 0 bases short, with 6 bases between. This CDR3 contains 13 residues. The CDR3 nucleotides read TGTGCCAGCAGCATCTCTGGGGCCAACGTCCTGACTTTC. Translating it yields CASSISGANVLTF.

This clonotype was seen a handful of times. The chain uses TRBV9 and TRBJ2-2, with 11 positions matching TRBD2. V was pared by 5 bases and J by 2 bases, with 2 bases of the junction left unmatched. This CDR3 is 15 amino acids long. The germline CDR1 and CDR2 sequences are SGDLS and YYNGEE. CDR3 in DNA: TGTGCCAGCAGGGGGACTAGCGGCAACACCGGGGAGCTGTTTTTT. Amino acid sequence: CASRGTSGNTGELFF. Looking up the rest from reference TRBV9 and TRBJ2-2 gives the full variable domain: DSGVTQTPKHLITATGQRVTLRCSPRSGDLSVYWYQQSLDQGLQFLIQYYNGEERAKGNILERFSAQQFPDLHSELNLSSLELGDSALYFCASRGTSGNTGELFFGEGSRLTVL.

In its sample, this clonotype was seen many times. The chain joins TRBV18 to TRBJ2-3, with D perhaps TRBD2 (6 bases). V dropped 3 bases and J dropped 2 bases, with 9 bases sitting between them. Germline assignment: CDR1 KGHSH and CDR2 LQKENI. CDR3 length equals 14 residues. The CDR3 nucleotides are TGTGCCAGCTCACCCTCTAGCGCCACAGATACGCAGTATTTT. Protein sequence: CASSPSSATDTQYF.

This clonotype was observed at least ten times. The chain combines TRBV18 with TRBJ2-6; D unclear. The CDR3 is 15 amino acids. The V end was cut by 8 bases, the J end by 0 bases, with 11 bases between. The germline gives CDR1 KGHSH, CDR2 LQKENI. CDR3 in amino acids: CASEAPGSGANVLTF. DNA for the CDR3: TGTGCCAGCGAGGCACCGGGCTCTGGGGCCAACGTCCTGACTTTC.

CDR3 amino acids: CASSPRLAGTEAFF. CDR3 nucleotides: TGTGCCAGCAGCCCTCGACTAGCGGGGACTGAAGCTTTCTTT. V is TRBV3-1 and J is TRBJ1-1; no reliable D call. Germline lookup yields CDR1 LGHDT and CDR2 YNNKEL (reference sequence). The CDR3 has 14 residues. V dropped 4 bases and J dropped 5 bases, with 14 bases sitting between them.

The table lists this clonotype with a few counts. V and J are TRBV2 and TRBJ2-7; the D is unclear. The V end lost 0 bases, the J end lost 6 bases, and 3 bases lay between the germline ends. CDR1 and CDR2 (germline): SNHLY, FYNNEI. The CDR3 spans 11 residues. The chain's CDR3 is CASSEAFEQYF. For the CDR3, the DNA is TGTGCCAGCAGTGAAGCGTTCGAGCAGTACTTC.

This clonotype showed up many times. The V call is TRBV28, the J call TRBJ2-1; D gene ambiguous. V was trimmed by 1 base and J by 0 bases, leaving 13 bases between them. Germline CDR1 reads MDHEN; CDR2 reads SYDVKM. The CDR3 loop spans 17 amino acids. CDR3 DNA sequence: TGTGCCAGCAGTTTATCAGGCGCAGGAGACTCCTACAATGAGCAGTTCTTC. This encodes CASSLSGAGDSYNEQFF.

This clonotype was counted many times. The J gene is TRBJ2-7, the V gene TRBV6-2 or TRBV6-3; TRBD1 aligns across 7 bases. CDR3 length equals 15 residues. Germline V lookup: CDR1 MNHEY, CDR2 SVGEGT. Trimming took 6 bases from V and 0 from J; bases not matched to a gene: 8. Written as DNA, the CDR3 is TGTGCCAGCAGCCCCCCTGGGACAGCCTCCTACGAGCAGTACTTC. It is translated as CASSPPGTASYEQYF.

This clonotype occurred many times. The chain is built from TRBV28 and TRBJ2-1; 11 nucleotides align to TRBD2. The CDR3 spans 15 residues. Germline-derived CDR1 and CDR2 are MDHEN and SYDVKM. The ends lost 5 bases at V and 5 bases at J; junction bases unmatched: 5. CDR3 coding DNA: TGTGCCAGCAGTCGAGGGACTAGCGGAGACAATGAGCAGTTCTTC. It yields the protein CASSRGTSGDNEQFF.

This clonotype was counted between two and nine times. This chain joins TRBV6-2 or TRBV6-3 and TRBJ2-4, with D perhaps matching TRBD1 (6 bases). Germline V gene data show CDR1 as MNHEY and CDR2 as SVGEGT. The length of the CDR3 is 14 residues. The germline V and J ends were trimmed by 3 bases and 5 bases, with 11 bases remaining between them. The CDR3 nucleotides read TGTGCCAGCAGTTATCAGGGGAACCAAAACATTCAGTACTTC. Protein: CASSYQGNQNIQYF.

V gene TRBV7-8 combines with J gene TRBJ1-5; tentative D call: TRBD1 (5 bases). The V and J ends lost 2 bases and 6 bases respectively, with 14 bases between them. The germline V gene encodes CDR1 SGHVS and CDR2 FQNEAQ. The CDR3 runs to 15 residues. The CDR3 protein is CASSLTAGWRQPQHF. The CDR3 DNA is TGTGCCAGCAGCTTAACGGCAGGGTGGCGTCAGCCCCAGCATTTT.

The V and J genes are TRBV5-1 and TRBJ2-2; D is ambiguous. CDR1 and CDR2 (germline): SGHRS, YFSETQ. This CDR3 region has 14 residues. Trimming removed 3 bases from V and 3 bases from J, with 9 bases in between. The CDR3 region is CASSSSVDTGELFF. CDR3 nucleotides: TGCGCCAGCAGCTCTAGTGTGGACACCGGGGAGCTGTTTTTT.

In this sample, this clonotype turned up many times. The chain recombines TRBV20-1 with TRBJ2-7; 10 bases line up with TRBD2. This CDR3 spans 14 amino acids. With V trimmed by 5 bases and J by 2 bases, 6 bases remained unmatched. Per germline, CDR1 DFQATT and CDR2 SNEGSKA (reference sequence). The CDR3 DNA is TGCAGTGCTGTCATACTAGCGGGAACCTACGAGCAGTACTTC. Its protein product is CSAVILAGTYEQYF.

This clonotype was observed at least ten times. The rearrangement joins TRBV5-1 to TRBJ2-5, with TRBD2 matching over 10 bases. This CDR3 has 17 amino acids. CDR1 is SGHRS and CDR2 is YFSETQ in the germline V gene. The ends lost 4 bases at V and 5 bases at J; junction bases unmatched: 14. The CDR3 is CASSPVIMRLAGETQYF. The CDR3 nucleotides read TGCGCCAGCAGCCCGGTAATCATGCGACTAGCGGGTGAGACCCAGTACTTC.

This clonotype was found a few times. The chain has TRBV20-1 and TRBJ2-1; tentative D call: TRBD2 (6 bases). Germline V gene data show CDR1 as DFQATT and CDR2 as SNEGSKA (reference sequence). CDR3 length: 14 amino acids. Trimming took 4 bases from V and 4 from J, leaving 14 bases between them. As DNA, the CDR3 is TGCAGTGCTATCAGCGGGTTGGGTTACAATGAGCAGTTCTTC. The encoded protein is CSAISGLGYNEQFF.

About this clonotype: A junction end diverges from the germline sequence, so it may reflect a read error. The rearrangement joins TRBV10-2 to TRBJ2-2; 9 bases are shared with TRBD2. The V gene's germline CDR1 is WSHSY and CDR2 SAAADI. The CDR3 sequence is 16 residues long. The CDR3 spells CAGSVNLAGFDGELFF. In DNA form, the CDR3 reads TGCGCCGGCAGTGTGAATCTAGCGGGATTCGATGGGGAGCTGTTTTTT.